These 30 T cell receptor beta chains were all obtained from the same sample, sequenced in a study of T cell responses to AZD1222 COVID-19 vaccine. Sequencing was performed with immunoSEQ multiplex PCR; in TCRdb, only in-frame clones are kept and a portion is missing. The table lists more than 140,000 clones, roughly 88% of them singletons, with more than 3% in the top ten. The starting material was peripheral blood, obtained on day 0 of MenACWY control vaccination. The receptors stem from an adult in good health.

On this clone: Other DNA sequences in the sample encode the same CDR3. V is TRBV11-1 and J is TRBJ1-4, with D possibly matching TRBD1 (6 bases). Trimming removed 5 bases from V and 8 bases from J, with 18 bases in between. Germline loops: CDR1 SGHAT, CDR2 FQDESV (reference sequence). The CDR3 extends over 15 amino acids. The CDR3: CASSHSTGSGEKLFF. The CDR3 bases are TGTGCCAGCAGCCACTCTACAGGGAGTGGCGAAAAACTGTTTTTT.

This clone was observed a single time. CDR3 nucleotide sequence: TGTGCCAGCAGCTATCTAACCGGGACCATCCCAGATACGCAGTATTTT. Amino acids: CASSYLTGTIPDTQYF. The rearrangement uses TRBV7-9 and TRBJ2-3; D may be TRBD1 or TRBD2 (5 bases each). The CDR3 contains 16 residues. V was trimmed by 4 bases and J by 4 bases, leaving 18 bases between them. Germline V gene lookup returns CDR1 SEHNR and CDR2 FQNEAQ (reference sequence).

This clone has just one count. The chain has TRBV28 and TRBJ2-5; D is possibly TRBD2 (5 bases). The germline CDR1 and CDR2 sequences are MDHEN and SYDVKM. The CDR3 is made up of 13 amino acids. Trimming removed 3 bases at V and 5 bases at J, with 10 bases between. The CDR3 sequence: CASSFPGKETQYF. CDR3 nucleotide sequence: TGTGCCAGCAGTTTTCCCGGGAAGGAGACCCAGTACTTC.

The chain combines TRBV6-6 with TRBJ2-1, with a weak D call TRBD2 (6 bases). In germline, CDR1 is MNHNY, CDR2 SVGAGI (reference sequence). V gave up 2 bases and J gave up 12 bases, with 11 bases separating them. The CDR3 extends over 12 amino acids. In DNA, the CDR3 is TGTGCCAGCAGTTACGAGCGGGTACGGCAGTTCTTC. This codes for CASSYERVRQFF.

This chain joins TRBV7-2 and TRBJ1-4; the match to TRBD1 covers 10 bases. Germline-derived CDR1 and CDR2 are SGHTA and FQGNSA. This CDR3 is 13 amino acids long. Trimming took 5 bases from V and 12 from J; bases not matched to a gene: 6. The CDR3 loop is CASSRDRGGELFF. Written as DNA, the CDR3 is TGTGCCAGCAGCCGGGACAGGGGAGGTGAACTGTTTTTT.

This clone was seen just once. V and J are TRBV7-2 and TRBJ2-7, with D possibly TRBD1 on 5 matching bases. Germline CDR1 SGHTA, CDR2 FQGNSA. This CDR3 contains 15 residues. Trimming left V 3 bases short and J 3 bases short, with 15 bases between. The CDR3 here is CASSFGGAINYEQYF. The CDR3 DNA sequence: TGTGCCAGCAGCTTCGGTGGGGCGATAAACTACGAGCAGTACTTC.

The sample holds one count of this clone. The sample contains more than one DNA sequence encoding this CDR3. CDR3 DNA: TGCAGCGTTGAAGGGGTCTCCAAAAACATTCAGTACTTC. As protein: CSVEGVSKNIQYF. The chain carries TRBV29-1 and TRBJ2-4; D not certain. CDR1 is SQVTM and CDR2 is ANQGSEA in the germline V gene. This CDR3 region has 13 residues. V shed 1 base and J shed 2 bases, with 6 bases lying between them.

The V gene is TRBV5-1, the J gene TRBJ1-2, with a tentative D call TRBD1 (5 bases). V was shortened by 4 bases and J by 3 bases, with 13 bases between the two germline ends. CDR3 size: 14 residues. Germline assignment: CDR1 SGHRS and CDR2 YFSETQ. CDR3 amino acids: CASSKSGTDYGYTF. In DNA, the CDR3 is TGCGCCAGCAGCAAATCTGGGACGGACTATGGCTACACCTTC.

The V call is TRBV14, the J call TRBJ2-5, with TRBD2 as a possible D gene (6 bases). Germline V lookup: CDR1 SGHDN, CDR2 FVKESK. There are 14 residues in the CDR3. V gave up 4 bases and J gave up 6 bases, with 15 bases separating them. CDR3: CASSRIGGWKTQYF. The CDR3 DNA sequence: TGTGCCAGCAGCCGTATCGGGGGATGGAAGACCCAGTACTTC.

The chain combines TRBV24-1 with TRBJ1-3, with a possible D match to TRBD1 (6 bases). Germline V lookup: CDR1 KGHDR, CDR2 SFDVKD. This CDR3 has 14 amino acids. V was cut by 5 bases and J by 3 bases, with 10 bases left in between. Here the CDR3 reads CATSAGGNGNTIYF. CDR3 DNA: TGTGCCACCAGTGCGGGGGGCAATGGAAACACCATATATTTT.

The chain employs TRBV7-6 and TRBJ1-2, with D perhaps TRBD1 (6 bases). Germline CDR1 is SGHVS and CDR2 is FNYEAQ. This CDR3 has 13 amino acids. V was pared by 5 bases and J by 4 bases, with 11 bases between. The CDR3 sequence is CASSPGQTYGYTF. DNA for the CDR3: TGTGCCAGCAGCCCCGGACAGACCTATGGCTACACCTTC.

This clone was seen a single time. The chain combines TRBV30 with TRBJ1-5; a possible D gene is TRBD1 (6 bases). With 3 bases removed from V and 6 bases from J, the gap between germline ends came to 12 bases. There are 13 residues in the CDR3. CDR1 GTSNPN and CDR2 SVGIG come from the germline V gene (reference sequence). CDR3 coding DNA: TGTGCCTGGAGCGCAACAGGGTCTCAGCCCCAGCATTTT. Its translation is CAWSATGSQPQHF.

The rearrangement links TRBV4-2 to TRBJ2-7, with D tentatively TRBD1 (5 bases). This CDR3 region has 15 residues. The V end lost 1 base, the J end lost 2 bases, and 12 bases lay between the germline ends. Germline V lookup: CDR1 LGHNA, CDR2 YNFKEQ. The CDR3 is CASSQGKRQTYEQYF. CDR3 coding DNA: TGTGCCAGCAGCCAAGGGAAGAGACAGACCTACGAGCAGTACTTC.

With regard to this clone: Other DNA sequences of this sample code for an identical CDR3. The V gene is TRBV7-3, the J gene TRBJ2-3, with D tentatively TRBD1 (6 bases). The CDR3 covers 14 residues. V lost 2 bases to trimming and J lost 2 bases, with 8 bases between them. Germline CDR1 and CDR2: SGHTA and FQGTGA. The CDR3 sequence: CASSLGQTTDTQYF. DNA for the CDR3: TGTGCCAGCAGCTTAGGACAGACCACAGATACGCAGTATTTT.

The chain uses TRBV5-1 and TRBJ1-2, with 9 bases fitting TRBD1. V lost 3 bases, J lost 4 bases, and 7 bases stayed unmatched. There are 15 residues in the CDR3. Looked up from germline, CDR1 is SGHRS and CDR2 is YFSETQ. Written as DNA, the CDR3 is TGCGCCAGCAGCTCCGGGACAGGGAGCCCCTATGGCTACACCTTC. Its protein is CASSSGTGSPYGYTF.

CDR3 loop: CASSLSGQYGYTF. For the CDR3, the DNA is TGTGCCAGCAGTTTATCGGGACAGTACGGCTACACCTTC. This chain links TRBV28 with TRBJ1-2; 7 nucleotides match TRBD1. This CDR3 comprises 13 residues. CDR1 is MDHEN, CDR2 SYDVKM, per germline. With 1 base clipped from V and 8 bases from J, the junction kept 4 bases outside the gene matches.

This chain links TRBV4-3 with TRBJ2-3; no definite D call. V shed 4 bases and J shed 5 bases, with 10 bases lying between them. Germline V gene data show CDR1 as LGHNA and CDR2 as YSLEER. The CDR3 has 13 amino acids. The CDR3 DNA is TGCGCCAGCAGCCCGAACCGTGGAGATACGCAGTATTTT. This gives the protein CASSPNRGDTQYF.

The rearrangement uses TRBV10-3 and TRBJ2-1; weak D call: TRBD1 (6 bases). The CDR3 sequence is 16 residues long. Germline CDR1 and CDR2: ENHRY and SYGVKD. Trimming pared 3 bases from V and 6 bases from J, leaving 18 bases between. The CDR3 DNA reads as TGTGCCATCAGTGAACCCGCGAGACAGGAACTCAATGAGCAGTTCTTC. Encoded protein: CAISEPARQELNEQFF.

CDR3 loop: CASSRQPLNTEAFF. CDR3 in DNA: TGTGCCAGCAGTCGACAGCCTTTGAACACTGAAGCTTTCTTT. The J gene is TRBJ1-1, the V gene TRBV2, with D maybe TRBD1 (5 bases). Trimming cost V 5 bases and J 0 bases, with 10 bases left between them. The CDR3 consists of 14 residues. CDR1 SNHLY and CDR2 FYNNEI come from the germline V gene.

The CDR3, as DNA: TGTGCCAGCAGCTCGGCAGGGGTAGGATCCTATGGCTACACCTTC. This codes for CASSSAGVGSYGYTF. The chain uses TRBV7-2 and TRBJ1-2; D perhaps matches TRBD1 (6 bases). V was shortened by 4 bases and J by 4 bases, with 16 bases between the two germline ends. Germline CDR1 and CDR2: SGHTA and FQGNSA. The CDR3 is 15 amino acids.

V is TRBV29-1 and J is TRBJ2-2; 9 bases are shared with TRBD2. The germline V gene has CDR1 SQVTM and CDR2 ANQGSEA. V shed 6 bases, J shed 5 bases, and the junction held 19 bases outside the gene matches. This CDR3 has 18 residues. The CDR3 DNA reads TGCAGCGTCCTCCTCGTGGTAGCGGGAGAGGGTGGAACCGGGGAGCTGTTTTTT. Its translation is CSVLLVVAGEGGTGELFF.

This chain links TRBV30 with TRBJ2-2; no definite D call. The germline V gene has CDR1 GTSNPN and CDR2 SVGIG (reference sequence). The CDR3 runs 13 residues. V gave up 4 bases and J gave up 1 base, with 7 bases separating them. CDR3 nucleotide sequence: TGTGCCTGGAAGTCAGTGAACACCGGGGAGCTGTTTTTT. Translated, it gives CAWKSVNTGELFF.

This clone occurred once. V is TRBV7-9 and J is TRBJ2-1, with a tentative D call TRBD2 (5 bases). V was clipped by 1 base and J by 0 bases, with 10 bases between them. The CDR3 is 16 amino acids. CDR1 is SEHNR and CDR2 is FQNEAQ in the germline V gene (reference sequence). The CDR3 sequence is CASSLGGGRSYNEQFF. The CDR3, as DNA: TGTGCCAGCAGCTTAGGTGGCGGGCGCTCCTACAATGAGCAGTTCTTC.

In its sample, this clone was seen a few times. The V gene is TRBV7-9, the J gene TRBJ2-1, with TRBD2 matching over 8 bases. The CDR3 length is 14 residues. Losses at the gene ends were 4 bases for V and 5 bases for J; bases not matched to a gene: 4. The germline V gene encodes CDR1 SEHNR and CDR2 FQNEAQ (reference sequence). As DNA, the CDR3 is TGTGCCAGCAGCTCGGGACTAGTGAACAATGAGCAGTTCTTC. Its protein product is CASSSGLVNNEQFF.

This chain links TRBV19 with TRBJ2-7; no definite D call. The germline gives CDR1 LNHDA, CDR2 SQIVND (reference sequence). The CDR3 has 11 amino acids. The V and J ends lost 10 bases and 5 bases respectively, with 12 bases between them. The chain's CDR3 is CATVSFNEQYF. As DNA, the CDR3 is TGTGCCACGGTTAGTTTCAACGAGCAGTACTTC.

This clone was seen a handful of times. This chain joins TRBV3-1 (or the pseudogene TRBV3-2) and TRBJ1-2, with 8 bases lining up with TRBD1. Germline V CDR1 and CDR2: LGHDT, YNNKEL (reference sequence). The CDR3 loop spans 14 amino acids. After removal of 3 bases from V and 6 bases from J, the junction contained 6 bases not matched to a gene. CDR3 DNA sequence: TGTGCCAGCAGCCAGAGGACAGGGAGGCATGGCTACACCTTC. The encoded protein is CASSQRTGRHGYTF.

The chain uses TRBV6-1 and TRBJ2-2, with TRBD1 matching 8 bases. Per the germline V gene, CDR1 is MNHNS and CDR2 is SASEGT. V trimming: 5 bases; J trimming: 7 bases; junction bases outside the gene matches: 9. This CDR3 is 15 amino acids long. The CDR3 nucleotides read TGTGCCAGCAGTCAGGGGACAGGCTTCGTCGGGGAGCTGTTTTTT. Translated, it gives CASSQGTGFVGELFF.

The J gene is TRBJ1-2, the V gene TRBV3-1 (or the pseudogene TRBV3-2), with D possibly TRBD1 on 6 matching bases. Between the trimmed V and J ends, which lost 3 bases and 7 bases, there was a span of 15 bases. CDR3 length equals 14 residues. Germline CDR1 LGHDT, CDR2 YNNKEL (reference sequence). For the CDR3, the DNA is TGTGCCAGCAGCCAGATCCAGGGGTCAAGTGGCTACACCTTC. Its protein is CASSQIQGSSGYTF.

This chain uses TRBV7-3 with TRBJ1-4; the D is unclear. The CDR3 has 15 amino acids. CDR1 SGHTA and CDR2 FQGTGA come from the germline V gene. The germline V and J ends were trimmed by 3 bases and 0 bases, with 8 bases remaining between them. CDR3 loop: CASSLSPATNEKLFF. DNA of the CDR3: TGTGCCAGCAGCTTGAGCCCTGCAACTAATGAAAAACTGTTTTTT.

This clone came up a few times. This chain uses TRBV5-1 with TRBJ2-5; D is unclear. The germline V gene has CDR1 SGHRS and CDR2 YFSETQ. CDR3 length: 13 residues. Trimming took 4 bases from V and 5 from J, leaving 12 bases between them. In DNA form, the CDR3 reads TGCGCCAGCAGCGCCTCCGTGGGGGAGACCCAGTACTTC. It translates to CASSASVGETQYF.